Sequencing of this TCR beta chain was carried out in a study of cytomegalovirus exposure and HLA in healthy donors. Study-wide results and limits: According to the study, roughly 180 TCR beta chains were cytomegalovirus-associated.

Germline CDR1 and CDR2: KGHSH and LQKENI. This CDR3 comprises 17 residues. Trimming took 4 bases from V and 0 from J; bases not matched to a gene: 9. Repertoires were generated with immunoSEQ multiplex PCR, while TCRdb's copy carries only in-frame clones and drops some. The sample records about 130,000 clones, roughly 87% being singletons. Note on this clone: Antigen specificity is unknown.

The chain employs TRBV18 and TRBJ1-3; 7 bases map to TRBD1. Material for sequencing was PBMCs. The TCR sequence derives from a woman under 30 in good health and CMV-seronegative. For the CDR3, the DNA is TGTGCCAGCTCACTAGACAGGGCCCCAAGCTCTGGAAACACCATATATTTT. Translated: CASSLDRAPSSGNTIYF.